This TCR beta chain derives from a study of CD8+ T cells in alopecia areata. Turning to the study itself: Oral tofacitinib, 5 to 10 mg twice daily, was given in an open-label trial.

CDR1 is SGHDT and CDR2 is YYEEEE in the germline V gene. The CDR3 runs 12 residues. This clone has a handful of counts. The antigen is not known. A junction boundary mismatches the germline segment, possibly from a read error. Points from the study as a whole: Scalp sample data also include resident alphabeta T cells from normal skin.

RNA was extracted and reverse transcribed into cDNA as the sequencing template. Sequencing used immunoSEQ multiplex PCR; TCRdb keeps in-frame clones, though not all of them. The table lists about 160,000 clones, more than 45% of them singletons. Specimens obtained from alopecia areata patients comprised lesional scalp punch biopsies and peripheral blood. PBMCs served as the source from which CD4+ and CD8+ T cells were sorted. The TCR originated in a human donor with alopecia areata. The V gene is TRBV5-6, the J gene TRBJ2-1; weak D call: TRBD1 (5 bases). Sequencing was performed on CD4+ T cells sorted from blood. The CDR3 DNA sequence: TGTGCCAGCAGCTTGGGTACTGGAGCCAGGGTCTTC. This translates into CASSLGTGARVF.